The TCR beta chain under discussion was sequenced for a study of blood T cell repertoires in COVID-19. About the research overall: Both acute and convalescent COVID-19 samples were obtained from the United States, Italy and Spain. Sources were T cells, B-cell-depleted T cells, or PBMCs; the material itself was cDNA or gDNA.

Authors' methods: Reference gene primer amplification in the assay estimated nucleated cell counts. Method: immunoSEQ multiplex PCR; TCRdb's copy keeps in-frame clones and lacks some. V, J and clone size are taken as reported in that table, and D and trimming were inferred from the DNA itself. The data hold around 310,000 clones, with around 90% observed a single time. This TCR derives from a middle-aged woman with COVID-19, enrolled during active disease. The sample taken for sequencing was peripheral blood.

CDR3 DNA sequence: TGTGCCACCAGCATCTCAGGGGGCTCCGGTAATTCACCCCTCCACTTT. Translation: CATSISGGSGNSPLHF. V is TRBV15 and J is TRBJ1-6, with 8 bases that match TRBD1. V was clipped by 4 bases and J by 6 bases; unmatched bases: 8. CDR3 length: 16 amino acids. Germline V gene data show CDR1 as LNHNV and CDR2 as YYDKDF (reference sequence).